The following is a T cell receptor beta chain sequence with its context. Using immunoSEQ multiplex PCR, the repertoire was profiled, and TCRdb retains in-frame clones only, with some absent. The sample holds more than 7,500 clones; 81% are singletons and the top ten take about 5%. This CDR3 has 11 residues. Per the germline V gene, CDR1 is GTSNPN and CDR2 is SVGIG (reference sequence). The V end was cut by 3 bases, the J end by 6 bases, with 9 bases between. The data derive from a study of T cell clonotyping in hematopoietic cell transplantation. The V and J genes are TRBV30 and TRBJ2-7; D call uncertain. Sequencing was performed on peripheral blood mononuclear cells, taken 180 days after allogeneic stem cell transplant. This receptor was obtained from a female patient aged 45-65 years who had an allogeneic stem cell transplant from an unrelated donor, so the T cells may come from the graft donor. Some clones in this sample may be carry-over from other donors' samples. The CDR3 loop is CAWSADVEQYF. The CDR3 region has the DNA TGTGCCTGGAGCGCCGACGTCGAGCAGTACTTC. The whole variable domain, remainder taken from reference TRBV30 and TRBJ2-7, is SQTIHQWPATLVQPVGSPLSLECTVEGTSNPNLYWYRQAAGRGLQLLFYSVGIGQISSEVPQNLSASRPQDRQFILSSKKLLLSDSGFYLCAWSADVEQYFGPGTRLTVT.